This TCR beta chain was recovered during a study of CD8 T cells in ankylosing spondylitis. On this clonotype: Its specificity is unknown.

Preparation of TCR beta libraries was done by quantitative 5'-RACE with molecular barcodes. Each CDR3 protein is one row after TCRdb ran MiXCR on the 5' RACE reads. The data contain 750,000 to 850,000 distinct CDR3 sequences, 12% of them singletons. Study outcomes and limitations: There was a TCR beta motif, made of eight highly homologous variants, that appeared characteristic of ankylosing spondylitis blood. Within matched ankylosing spondylitis synovial fluid, disease-linked clones were reportedly significantly enriched. In the blood and synovial fluid of reactive arthritis, some motif variants had been previously reported.

This TCR was recovered from a male donor with ankylosing spondylitis. The sample consisted of blood, either unsorted or a sorted T cell fraction (not recorded which).

CDR3 protein: CASSQDERTYEQYF. As DNA, the CDR3 is TGCGCCAGCAGCCAAGATGAGCGTACCTACGAGCAGTACTTC. This chain joins TRBV4-3 and TRBJ2-7, with no clear D. This CDR3 comprises 14 residues. V lost 0 bases and J lost 2, with 8 bases in between. Germline assignment: CDR1 LGHNA and CDR2 YSLEER.